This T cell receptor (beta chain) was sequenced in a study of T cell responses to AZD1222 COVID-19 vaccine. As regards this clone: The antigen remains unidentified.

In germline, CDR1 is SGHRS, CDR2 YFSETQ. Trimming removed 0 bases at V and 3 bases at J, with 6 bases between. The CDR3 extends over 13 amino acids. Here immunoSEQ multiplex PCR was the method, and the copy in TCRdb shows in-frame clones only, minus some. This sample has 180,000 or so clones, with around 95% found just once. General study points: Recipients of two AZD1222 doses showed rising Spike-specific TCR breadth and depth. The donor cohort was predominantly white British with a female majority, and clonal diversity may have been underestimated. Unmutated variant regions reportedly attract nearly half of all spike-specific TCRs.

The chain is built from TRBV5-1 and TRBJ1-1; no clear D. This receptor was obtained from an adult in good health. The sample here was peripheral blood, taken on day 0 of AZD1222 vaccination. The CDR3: CASSLARDTEAFF. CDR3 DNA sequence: TGCGCCAGCAGCTTGGCCCGAGACACTGAAGCTTTCTTT.